The clone carrying this T cell receptor (beta chain) was seen ten or more times. Antigen specificity is unknown. This CDR3 contains 16 residues. V lost 5 bases to trimming and J lost 3 bases; unmatched junction nucleotides: 8. These data originate in a study of T-cell reconstitution after alpha-beta-depleted transplantation in children. General observations from the study: When one year had passed after transplant, most T-cell counts and diversity came from newly produced T cells. Reportedly, roughly two months post-transplant, alpha-beta T cells arose from several hundred expanded graft clones. TCRbeta diversity was high at day 60 in some patients (a result of surviving recipient T cells and thymic progenitors).

TCRbeta library construction was performed incorporating unique molecular identifiers. TCRdb itself ran the PCR reads through MiXCR, one entry per CDR3 protein. Of a few hundred thousand distinct CDR3 sequences listed, approximately 11% are singletons. The material was PBMCs, obtained before TCRalphabeta/CD19-depleted stem cell transplant. The chain links TRBV12-3 or TRBV12-4 to TRBJ1-5, with 9 bases matching TRBD1. This receptor was taken from a child younger than two with acute myeloid leukemia, due to receive a stem cell transplant. The CDR3 DNA reads as TGTGCCAGCAGTACCGGGACAGGGCAAGTCAATCAGCCCCAGCATTTT. Amino acids: CASSTGTGQVNQPQHF.